This T cell receptor (beta chain) is drawn from a study of human T cells and chemical hapten exposure. At the level of the study: Variation in per-sample TCR yields came mainly from small pooled library volume differences.

This clonotype was seen many times. The antigen remains undetermined. TCRdb re-derived calls from the RACE reads in MiXCR, one entry per CDR3 protein. The data show more than 90,000 distinct CDR3 sequences, with roughly a tenth seen just once and 2% to 2.5% held by the top ten. Study-wide findings and caveats: Expanded TCRs showed more large CDR3 clusters than pre-sensitization or healthy control sets.

Germline assignment: CDR1 DFQATT and CDR2 SNEGSKA (reference sequence). V was pared by 0 bases and J by 7 bases, with 2 bases of the junction left unmatched. CDR3 size: 13 residues. Time point specified: patch test 1, 2 weeks after DPC sensitization. Treatment denoted: therapeutic diphenylcyclopropenone sensitization with weekly scalp DPC. This chain uses TRBV20-1 with TRBJ1-4; 7 bases are a match to TRBD1. The sequence was collected from a man aged 40-50 years with alopecia areata. Some clones in this sample may be carry-over from other donors' samples. The sample consisted of whole blood, taken in connection with sensitization to the hapten diphenylcyclopropenone (DPC). Here the CDR3 DNA reads TGCAGTGCTAGAGAAGGGGGCGGTGAAAAACTGTTTTTT. This gives the protein CSAREGGGEKLFF.